One and the same sample provided the 19 T cell receptor beta chains below, sequenced in a study of Ad26.COV2.S vaccination and SARS-CoV-2 variants. The treatment is: some 20 received Ad26.COV2.S at low or high dose, single or two shots; a few received placebo; per-sample allocation not given. The samples were gathered on day 63 after the first injection of vaccine or placebo. Sequenced by immunoSEQ multiplex PCR; TCRdb stores in-frame clones only, minus some. The data contain about 350,000 clones, 85% of them singletons. Sample: peripheral blood, taken in a trial of Ad26.COV2.S vaccine versus placebo. The receptors were sampled from a person aged 18-65 years who received the Ad26.COV2.S COVID-19 vaccine or a placebo.

V gene TRBV10-3 combines with J gene TRBJ1-1; D is unclear. Germline V gives CDR1 ENHRY, CDR2 SYGVKD. V was cut by 5 bases and J by 2 bases, with 6 bases left in between. This CDR3 region has 12 residues. CDR3 DNA sequence: TGTGCCATCAGTCCCGGAAACACTGAAGCTTTCTTT. This gives the protein CAISPGNTEAFF.

The V gene is TRBV2, the J gene TRBJ2-6, with D hard to call. The CDR3 is made up of 14 amino acids. V was shortened by 1 base and J by 4 bases, with 5 bases between the two germline ends. Per the germline V gene, CDR1 is SNHLY and CDR2 is FYNNEI. The CDR3 DNA reads as TGTGCCAGCAGTGAAGTAGCCGGGGCCAACGTCCTGACTTTC. This codes for CASSEVAGANVLTF.

This sequence joins TRBV10-3 and TRBJ2-7, with 12 bases fitting TRBD2. The CDR3 has 16 residues. V dropped 3 bases and J dropped 3; count of bases not matched to a gene: 6. CDR1 and CDR2 (germline): ENHRY, SYGVKD. The CDR3 DNA follows: TGTGCCATCAGTGACCTAGCGGGGGGGTTAGTCTACGAGCAGTACTTC. Translation gives CAISDLAGGLVYEQYF.

The V call is TRBV4-1, the J call TRBJ1-1; possibly TRBD1 for D (5 bases). The germline CDR1 and CDR2 sequences are MGHRA and YSYEKL. The V end was cut by 4 bases, the J end by 1 base, with 22 bases between. The length of the CDR3 is 18 residues. In DNA form, the CDR3 reads TGCGCCAGCAGCCCCCTCCAAGGGTCGGGGGGTAGGAACACTGAAGCTTTCTTT. This gives the protein CASSPLQGSGGRNTEAFF.

V is TRBV25-1 and J is TRBJ1-6; weak D call: TRBD1 (5 bases). This CDR3 contains 14 residues. The germline V and J ends were trimmed by 8 bases and 10 bases, with 18 bases remaining between them. Germline V gives CDR1 MGHDK, CDR2 SYGVNS. CDR3 region: CASAVGGLGSPLHF. CDR3 in DNA: TGTGCCAGCGCGGTGGGGGGGTTAGGATCACCCCTCCACTTT.

This rearrangement joins TRBV2 to TRBJ2-3; no firm D call. V was cut by 6 bases and J by 2 bases, with 6 bases left in between. Germline values: CDR1 SNHLY, CDR2 FYNNEI. The CDR3 sequence is 12 residues long. The CDR3 reads CASSPDTDTQYF. In nucleotides, the CDR3 is TGTGCCAGCAGCCCAGACACAGATACGCAGTATTTT.

This chain uses TRBV19 with TRBJ2-5; no clear D. The CDR3 is 15 amino acids. V shed 1 base and J shed 0 bases, with 9 bases lying between them. CDR1 and CDR2 from the germline V gene are LNHDA and SQIVND (reference sequence). CDR3 sequence: CASSIVMTNQETQYF. CDR3 DNA sequence: TGTGCCAGTAGTATAGTTATGACGAACCAAGAGACCCAGTACTTC.

As concerns this clone: A junction boundary mismatches the germline segment, possibly from a read error. This sequence joins TRBV6-1 and TRBJ2-1, with TRBD1 identical over 7 bases. The CDR3 runs 14 residues. Germline CDR1 MNHNS, CDR2 SASEGT. The DNA for the CDR3 is TGTGCCAGCCGTGACAGGGACCGACTCAATGAGCAGTTCTTC. Its translation: CASRDRDRLNEQFF.

The chain uses TRBV27 and TRBJ1-5; 10 nucleotides line up with TRBD1. Germline CDR1 is MNHEY and CDR2 is SMNVEV (reference sequence). With V trimmed by 5 bases and J by 1 base, 8 bases remained unmatched. The CDR3 sequence is 17 residues long. Here the CDR3 reads CASSDRTGGISNQPQHF. Written as DNA, the CDR3 is TGTGCCAGCAGTGATAGGACAGGGGGGATAAGCAATCAGCCCCAGCATTTT.

CDR3 residues: CASSSYREETQYF. The CDR3 nucleotides are TGTGCCAGCAGTTCGTACAGGGAAGAGACCCAGTACTTC. V is TRBV7-2 and J is TRBJ2-5, with D perhaps matching TRBD1 (6 bases). From germline, CDR1 is SGHTA and CDR2 FQGNSA. This CDR3 comprises 13 residues. Trimming removed 6 bases at V and 3 bases at J, with 11 bases between.

This clone has only one observation. The gene calls are TRBV6-2 or TRBV6-3 and TRBJ2-5; 7 positions match TRBD2. CDR3 size: 15 residues. Per the germline V gene, CDR1 is MNHEY and CDR2 is SVGEGT. V trimming: 2 bases; J trimming: 0 bases; junction bases outside the gene matches: 3. The DNA of the CDR3 is TGTGCCAGCAGTTACGATAGCGGGTACCAAGAGACCCAGTACTTC. Encoded protein: CASSYDSGYQETQYF.

This clone was seen more than once but under ten times. V gene TRBV18 combines with J gene TRBJ2-7, with a tentative D call TRBD1 (6 bases). Germline V gives CDR1 KGHSH, CDR2 LQKENI. The CDR3 has 13 residues. Trimming removed 2 bases at V and 5 bases at J, with 10 bases between. The CDR3 nucleotides are TGTGCCAGCTCACCAACTCAGGGGAACGAGCAGTACTTC. Translation gives CASSPTQGNEQYF.

This chain uses TRBV7-9 with TRBJ2-7; D remains unclear. Trimming cost V 5 bases and J 4 bases, with 18 bases left between them. Germline V gene sequence: CDR1 SEHNR, CDR2 FQNEAQ (reference sequence). This CDR3 has 15 amino acids. In DNA form, the CDR3 reads TGTGCCAGCAGCCCATACGGACCAGTGGGATACGAGCAGTACTTC. Translation gives CASSPYGPVGYEQYF.

A remark on this clone: Other DNA sequences from this sample encode an identical CDR3 as well. The chain joins TRBV2 to TRBJ2-7; D possibly corresponds to TRBD1 (5 bases). The CDR3 loop spans 12 amino acids. The germline V and J ends were trimmed by 4 bases and 2 bases, with 6 bases remaining between them. Per the germline V gene, CDR1 is SNHLY and CDR2 is FYNNEI. In DNA form, the CDR3 reads TGTGCCAGCAGTGGACAGACCTACGAGCAGTACTTC. It yields the protein CASSGQTYEQYF.

The chain combines TRBV5-1 with TRBJ1-5; 10 nucleotides match TRBD1. CDR1 is SGHRS, CDR2 YFSETQ, per germline. The CDR3 is 18 residues long. V lost 3 bases to trimming and J lost 0 bases; unmatched junction nucleotides: 9. As DNA, the CDR3 is TGCGCCAGCAGCTACCTAAAGGACAGGGGGAATAGCAATCAGCCCCAGCATTTT. Residues: CASSYLKDRGNSNQPQHF.

The chain uses TRBV19 and TRBJ1-1, with TRBD1 identical over 11 bases. Per germline, CDR1 LNHDA and CDR2 SQIVND (reference sequence). The J segment lost 5 bases and the V segment lost 6 bases, leaving 5 bases of the junction unmatched. This CDR3 has 14 residues. For the CDR3, the DNA is TGTGCCAGTAGCCGGGGGACAGGGGGGACTGAAGCTTTCTTT. Amino acid sequence: CASSRGTGGTEAFF.

V gene TRBV15 combines with J gene TRBJ1-4; D call uncertain. CDR3 length: 15 amino acids. Deletions cut 4 bases from V and 5 bases from J, with 14 bases between. Germline CDR1 LNHNV, CDR2 YYDKDF (reference sequence). DNA of the CDR3: TGTGCCACCAGCATCCTGCCCGGATTAAATGAAAAACTGTTTTTT. This translates into CATSILPGLNEKLFF.

The rearrangement uses TRBV9 and TRBJ2-3, with no clear D. Trimming removed 1 base at V and 6 bases at J, with 18 bases between. The CDR3 is 16 residues long. The germline CDR1 and CDR2 sequences are SGDLS and YYNGEE. The CDR3 sequence: CASSVIGSSKVDTQYF. In DNA form, the CDR3 reads TGTGCCAGCAGCGTAATAGGGTCTAGTAAGGTGGATACGCAGTATTTT.

The chain recombines TRBV5-7 with TRBJ2-5; 8 positions agree with TRBD2. TRBV5-7 is an open reading frame whose function is uncertain. The CDR3 has 17 residues. J was trimmed by 1 base and V by 0 bases; bases with no gene match: 8. The CDR3 sequence: CASSLVARGAFQETQYF. DNA for the CDR3: TGTGCCAGCAGCTTGGTCGCGCGGGGGGCCTTCCAAGAGACCCAGTACTTC.